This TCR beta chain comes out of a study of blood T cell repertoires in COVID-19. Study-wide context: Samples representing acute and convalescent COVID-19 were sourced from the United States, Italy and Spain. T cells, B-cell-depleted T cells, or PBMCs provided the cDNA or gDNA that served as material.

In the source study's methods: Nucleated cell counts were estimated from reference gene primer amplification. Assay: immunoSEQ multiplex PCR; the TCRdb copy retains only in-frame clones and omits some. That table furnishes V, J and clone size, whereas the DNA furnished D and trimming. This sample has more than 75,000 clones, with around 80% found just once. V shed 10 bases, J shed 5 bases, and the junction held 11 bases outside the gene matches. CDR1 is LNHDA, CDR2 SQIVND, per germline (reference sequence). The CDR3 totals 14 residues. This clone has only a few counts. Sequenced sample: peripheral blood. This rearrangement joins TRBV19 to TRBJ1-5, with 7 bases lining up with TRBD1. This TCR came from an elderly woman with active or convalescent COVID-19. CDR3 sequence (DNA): TGTGCCACCAACCGGGACAGCACGTATCAGCCCCAGCATTTT. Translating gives CATNRDSTYQPQHF.